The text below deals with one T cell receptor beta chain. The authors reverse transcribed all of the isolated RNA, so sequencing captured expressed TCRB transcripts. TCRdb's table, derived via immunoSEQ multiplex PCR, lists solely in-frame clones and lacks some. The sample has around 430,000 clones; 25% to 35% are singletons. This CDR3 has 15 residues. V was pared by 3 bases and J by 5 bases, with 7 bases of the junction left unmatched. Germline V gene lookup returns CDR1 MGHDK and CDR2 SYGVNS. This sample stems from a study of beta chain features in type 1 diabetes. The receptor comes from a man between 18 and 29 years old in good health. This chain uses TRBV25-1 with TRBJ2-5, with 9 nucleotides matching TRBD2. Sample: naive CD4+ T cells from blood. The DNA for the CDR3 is TGTGCCAGCAGTGATTTAGCGGGAGCGGGGGAGACCCAGTACTTC. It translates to CASSDLAGAGETQYF.